The rows below give T cell receptor beta chains drawn from one sample of a study of Graves' ophthalmopathy and Graves' hyperthyroidism. In TCRdb, the multiplex PCR reads were re-called with MiXCR into one record per CDR3 protein. The data show roughly 410,000 distinct CDR3 sequences, over 15% seen once. The specimen was peripheral blood. All receptors derive from a woman between 18 and 30 years old with stable Graves' hyperthyroidism. The conserved cysteine and the conserved F or W are not part of the CDR3 here. Fields, in order: V gene, J gene, CDR3 protein.

TRBV27	TRBJ1-6	ASTLGTGYNSPLH
TRBV13	TRBJ1-5	ASSLGREGQPQH
TRBV6-2/TRBV6-3	TRBJ1-1	ASSDQGNTEAF
TRBV6-5	TRBJ2-2	ASSFETGSNTGELF
TRBV11-3	TRBJ2-7	ASSLPYDTGNEQY
TRBV19	TRBJ2-7	ASSLLGTADISYEQY
TRBV12-3/TRBV12-4	TRBJ2-2	ASSPSGGVTGELF
TRBV12-3/TRBV12-4	TRBJ1-3	ASITGSGNTIY
TRBV11-2	TRBJ1-2	ASSFGANYGYT
TRBV18	TRBJ2-7	ASSPPDGPNYEQY
TRBV11-2	TRBJ2-7	ASSSLGGEALTYEQY
TRBV11-2	TRBJ1-1	ASSLDPGQSREAF
TRBV20-1	TRBJ2-4	SATGTTENIQY
TRBV3-1	TRBJ1-1	ASSGDRTEAF
TRBV12-3/TRBV12-4	TRBJ2-2	ASSSGAGSGELF
TRBV5-1	TRBJ2-6	ASSPLWGDRGTGANVLT
TRBV29-1	TRBJ2-2	SASETSNTGELF
TRBV27	TRBJ2-7	ASSLEQGINAEQY
TRBV16	TRBJ1-2	ASSQGTDYGYT
TRBV20-1	TRBJ1-1	SARKAGENTEAF
TRBV4-2	TRBJ1-6	ASSQGDQGSSPLH
TRBV12-3/TRBV12-4	TRBJ1-6	ASSIGQAKAYNSPLH
TRBV18	TRBJ2-7	ASSHRGVNLYEQY
TRBV6-5	TRBJ1-1	ASGNRDRWSEAF
TRBV11-2	TRBJ1-2	ASSSLQAHGGYT
TRBV2	TRBJ1-2	ASKGSYGYT
TRBV6-2/TRBV6-3	TRBJ1-1	ASSYSGL
TRBV20-1	TRBJ2-5	SARDVGDLQETQY
TRBV5-5	TRBJ1-5	ASSSHRENSNQPQH